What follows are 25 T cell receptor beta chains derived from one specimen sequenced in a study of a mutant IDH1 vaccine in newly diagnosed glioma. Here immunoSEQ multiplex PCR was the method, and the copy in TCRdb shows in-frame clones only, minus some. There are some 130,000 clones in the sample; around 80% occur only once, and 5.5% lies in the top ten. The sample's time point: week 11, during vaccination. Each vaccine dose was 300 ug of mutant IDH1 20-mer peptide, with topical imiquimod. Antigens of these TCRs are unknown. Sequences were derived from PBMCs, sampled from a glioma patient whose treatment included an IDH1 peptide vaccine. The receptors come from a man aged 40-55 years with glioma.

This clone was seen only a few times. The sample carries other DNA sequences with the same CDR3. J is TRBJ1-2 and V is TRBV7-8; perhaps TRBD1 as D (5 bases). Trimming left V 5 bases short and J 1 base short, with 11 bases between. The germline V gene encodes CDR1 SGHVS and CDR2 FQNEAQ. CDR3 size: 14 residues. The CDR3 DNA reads TGTGCCAGCAGCAACCTCAGGGTTAACTATGGCTACACCTTC. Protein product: CASSNLRVNYGYTF. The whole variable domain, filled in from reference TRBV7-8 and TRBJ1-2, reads GAGVSQSPRYKVAKRGQDVALRCDPISGHVSLFWYQQALGQGPEFLTYFQNEAQLDKSGLPSDRFFAERPEGSVSTLKIQRTQQEDSAVYLCASSNLRVNYGYTFGSGTRLTVV.

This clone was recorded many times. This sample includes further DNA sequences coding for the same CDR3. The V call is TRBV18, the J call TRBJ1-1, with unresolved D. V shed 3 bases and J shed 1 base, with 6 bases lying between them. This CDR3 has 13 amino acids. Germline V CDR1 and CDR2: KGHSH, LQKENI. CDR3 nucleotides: TGTGCCAGCTCACCCGGTCGGAACACTGAAGCTTTCTTT. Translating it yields CASSPGRNTEAFF.

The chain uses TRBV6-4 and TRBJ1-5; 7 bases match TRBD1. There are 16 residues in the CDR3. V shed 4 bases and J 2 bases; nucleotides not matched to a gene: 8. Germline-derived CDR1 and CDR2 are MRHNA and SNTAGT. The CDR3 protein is CASSGYRGSGNQPQHF. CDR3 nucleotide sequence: TGTGCCAGCAGTGGATACAGGGGTTCGGGCAATCAGCCCCAGCATTTT.

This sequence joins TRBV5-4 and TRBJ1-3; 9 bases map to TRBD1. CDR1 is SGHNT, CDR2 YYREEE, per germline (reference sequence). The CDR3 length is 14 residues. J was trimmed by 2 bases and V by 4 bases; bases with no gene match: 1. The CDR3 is CASSDRGAGNTIYF. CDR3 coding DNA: TGTGCCAGCAGCGACAGGGGGGCTGGAAACACCATATATTTT. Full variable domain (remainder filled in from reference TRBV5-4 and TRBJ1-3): ETGVTQSPTHLIKTRGQQVTLRCSSQSGHNTVSWYQQALGQGPQFIFQYYREEENGRGNFPPRFSGLQFPNYSSELNVNALELDDSALYLCASSDRGAGNTIYFGEGSWLTVV.

CDR3 in amino acids: CASSLGQTLGGELFF. CDR3 coding DNA: TGTGCCAGCAGCCTGGGACAGACCCTAGGCGGGGAGCTGTTTTTT. The chain joins TRBV9 to TRBJ2-2; 7 bases line up with TRBD1. Germline V gives CDR1 SGDLS, CDR2 YYNGEE. The V gene end was trimmed by 4 bases and the J gene end by 7 bases; junction bases not matched to a gene: 10. The CDR3 runs 15 residues.

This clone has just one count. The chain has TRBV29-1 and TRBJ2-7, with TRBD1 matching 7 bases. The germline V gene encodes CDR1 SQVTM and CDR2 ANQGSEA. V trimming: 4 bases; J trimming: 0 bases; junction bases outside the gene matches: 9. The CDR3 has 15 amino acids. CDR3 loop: CSVATHRGSSYEQYF. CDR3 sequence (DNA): TGCAGCGTTGCGACCCACAGGGGAAGCTCCTACGAGCAGTACTTC.

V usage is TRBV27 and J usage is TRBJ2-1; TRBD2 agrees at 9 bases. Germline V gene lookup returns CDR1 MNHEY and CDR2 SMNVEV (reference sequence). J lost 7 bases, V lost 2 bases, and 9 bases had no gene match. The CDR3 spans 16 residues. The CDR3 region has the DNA TGTGCCAGCAGTTTACTAGTAGCGGGGGCTTGGAATGAGCAGTTCTTC. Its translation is CASSLLVAGAWNEQFF.

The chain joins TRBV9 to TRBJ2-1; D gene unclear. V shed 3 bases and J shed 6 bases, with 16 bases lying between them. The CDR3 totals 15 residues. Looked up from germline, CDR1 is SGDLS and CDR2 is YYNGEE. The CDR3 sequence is CASSALGKASNEQFF. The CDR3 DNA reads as TGTGCCAGCAGCGCACTTGGAAAGGCCTCCAATGAGCAGTTCTTC.

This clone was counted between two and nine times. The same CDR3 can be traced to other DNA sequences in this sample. In DNA form, the CDR3 reads TGTGCCTCCGGGTCACCCCTCCACTTT. Encoded protein: CASGSPLHF. V is TRBV6-5 and J is TRBJ1-6, with D uncertain. The V end was cut by 11 bases, the J end by 10 bases, with 6 bases between. Germline CDR1 reads MNHEY; CDR2 reads SVGAGI. The CDR3 sequence is 9 residues long.

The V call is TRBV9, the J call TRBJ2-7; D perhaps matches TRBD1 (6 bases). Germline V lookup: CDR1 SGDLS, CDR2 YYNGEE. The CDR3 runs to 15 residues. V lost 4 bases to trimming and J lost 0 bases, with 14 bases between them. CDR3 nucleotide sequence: TGTGCCAGCAGCCCTGGTGGGACACCCTCCTACGAGCAGTACTTC. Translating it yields CASSPGGTPSYEQYF.

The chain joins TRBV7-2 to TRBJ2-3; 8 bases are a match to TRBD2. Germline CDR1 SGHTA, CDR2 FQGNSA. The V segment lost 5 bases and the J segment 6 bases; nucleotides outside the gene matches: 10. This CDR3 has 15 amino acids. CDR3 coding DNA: TGTGCCAGCAGCCGAATTAGCGGGGCTATTGATACGCAGTATTTT. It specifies CASSRISGAIDTQYF.

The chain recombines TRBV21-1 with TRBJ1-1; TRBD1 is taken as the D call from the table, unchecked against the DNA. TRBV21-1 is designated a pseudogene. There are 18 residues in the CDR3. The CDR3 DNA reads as TGTGCCAGCAGCAAAAGTGAAGGCAGGGATATTGGGTACACTGAAGCTTTCTTT. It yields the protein CASSKSEGRDIGYTEAFF.

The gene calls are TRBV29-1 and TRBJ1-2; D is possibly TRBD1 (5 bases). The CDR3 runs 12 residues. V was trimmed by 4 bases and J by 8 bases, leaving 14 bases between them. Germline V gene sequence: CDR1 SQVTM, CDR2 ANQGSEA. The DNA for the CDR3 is TGCAGCGTTGGCGGGACTGCCTCGGGCTACACCTTC. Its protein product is CSVGGTASGYTF.

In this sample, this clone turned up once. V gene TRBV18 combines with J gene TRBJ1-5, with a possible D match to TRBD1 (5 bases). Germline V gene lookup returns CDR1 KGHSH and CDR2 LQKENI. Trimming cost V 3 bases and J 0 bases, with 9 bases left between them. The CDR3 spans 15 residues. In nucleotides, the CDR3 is TGTGCCAGCTCACCGGGGCCACCTAGCAATCAGCCCCAGCATTTT. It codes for CASSPGPPSNQPQHF.

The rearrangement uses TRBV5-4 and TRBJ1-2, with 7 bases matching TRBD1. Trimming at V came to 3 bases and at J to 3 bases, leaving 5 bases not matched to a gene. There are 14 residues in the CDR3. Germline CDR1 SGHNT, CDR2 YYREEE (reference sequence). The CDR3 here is CASSWRTGDYGYTF. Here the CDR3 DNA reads TGTGCCAGCAGCTGGCGGACAGGAGACTATGGCTACACCTTC.

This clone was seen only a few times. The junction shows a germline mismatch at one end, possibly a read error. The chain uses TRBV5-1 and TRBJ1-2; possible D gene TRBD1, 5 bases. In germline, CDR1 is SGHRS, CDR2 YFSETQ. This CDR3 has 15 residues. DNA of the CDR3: TGCGCCAGCAGGTTGGAAGAGGGGCGCCGTCAAGGCTACACCTTC. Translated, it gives CASRLEEGRRQGYTF.

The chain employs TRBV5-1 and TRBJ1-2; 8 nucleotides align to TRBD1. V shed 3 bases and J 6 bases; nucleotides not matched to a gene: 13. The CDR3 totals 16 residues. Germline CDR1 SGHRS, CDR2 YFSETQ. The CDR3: CASSSSGTGFHHGYTF. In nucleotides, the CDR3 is TGCGCCAGCAGCTCCTCCGGGACAGGCTTTCATCATGGCTACACCTTC.

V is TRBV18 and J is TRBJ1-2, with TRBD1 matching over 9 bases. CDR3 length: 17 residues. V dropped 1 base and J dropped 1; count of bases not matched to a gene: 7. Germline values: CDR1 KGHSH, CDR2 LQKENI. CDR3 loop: CASSPLTGGEGNYGYTF. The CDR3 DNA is TGTGCCAGCTCACCACTCACAGGGGGCGAGGGTAACTATGGCTACACCTTC. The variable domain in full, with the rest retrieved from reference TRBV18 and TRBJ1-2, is NAGVMQNPRHLVRRRGQEARLRCSPMKGHSHVYWYRQLPEEGLKFMVYLQKENIIDESGMPKERFSAEFPKEGPSILRIQQVVRGDSAAYFCASSPLTGGEGNYGYTFGSGTRLTVV.

As DNA, the CDR3 is TGTGCCAGCTCCCCGGAGATAGGGCCGGGAACGTATGGCTACACCTTC. It encodes CASSPEIGPGTYGYTF. This sequence joins TRBV18 and TRBJ1-2; D ambiguous. With 6 bases removed from V and 5 bases from J, the gap between germline ends came to 22 bases. This CDR3 spans 16 amino acids. Germline V gene lookup returns CDR1 KGHSH and CDR2 LQKENI.

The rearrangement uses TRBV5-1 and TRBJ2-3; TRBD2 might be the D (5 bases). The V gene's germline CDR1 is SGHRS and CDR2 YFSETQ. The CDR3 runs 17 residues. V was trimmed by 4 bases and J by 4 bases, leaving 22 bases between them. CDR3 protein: CASSPNPLAYQADTQYF. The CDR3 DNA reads TGCGCCAGCAGCCCCAACCCCCTAGCATACCAGGCAGATACGCAGTATTTT.

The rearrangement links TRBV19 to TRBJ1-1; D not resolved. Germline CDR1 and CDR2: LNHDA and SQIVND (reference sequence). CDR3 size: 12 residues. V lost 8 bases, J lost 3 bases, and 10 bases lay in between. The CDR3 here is CASQGSYTEAFF. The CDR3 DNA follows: TGTGCCAGTCAAGGGTCTTACACTGAAGCTTTCTTT.

The CDR3 here is CASSGSGGADTQYF. CDR3 nucleotide sequence: TGTGCCAGCAGTGGTAGCGGGGGGGCAGATACGCAGTATTTT. The chain links TRBV6-1 to TRBJ2-3; 11 bases line up with TRBD2. The CDR3 has 14 residues. Losses at the gene ends were 4 bases for V and 4 bases for J; bases not matched to a gene: 1. Germline CDR1 is MNHNS and CDR2 is SASEGT.

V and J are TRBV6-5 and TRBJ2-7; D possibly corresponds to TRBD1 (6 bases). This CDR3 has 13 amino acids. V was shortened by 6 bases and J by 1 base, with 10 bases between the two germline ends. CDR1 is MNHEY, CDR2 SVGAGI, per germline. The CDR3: CASSLQGSYEQYF. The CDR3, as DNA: TGTGCCAGCAGCCTACAGGGATCCTACGAGCAGTACTTC.

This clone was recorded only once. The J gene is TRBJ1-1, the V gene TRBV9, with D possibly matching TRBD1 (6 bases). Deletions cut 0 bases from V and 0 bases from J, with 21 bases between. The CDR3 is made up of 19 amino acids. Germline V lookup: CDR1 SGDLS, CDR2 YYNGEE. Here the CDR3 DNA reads TGTGCCAGCAGCGTAGTTCCCCCGGGGGCTACCCTCATGAACACTGAAGCTTTCTTT. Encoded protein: CASSVVPPGATLMNTEAFF.

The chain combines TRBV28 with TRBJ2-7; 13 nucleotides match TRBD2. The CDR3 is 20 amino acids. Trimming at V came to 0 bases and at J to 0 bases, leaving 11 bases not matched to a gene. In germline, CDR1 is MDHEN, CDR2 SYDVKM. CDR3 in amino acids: CASSLWTSGRTLLGSYEQYF. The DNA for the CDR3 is TGTGCCAGCAGTTTATGGACTAGCGGGAGGACCCTCCTGGGCTCCTACGAGCAGTACTTC.